This TCR beta chain was profiled in a study of preoperative IRX-2 immunotherapy in early breast cancer. Assay: immunoSEQ multiplex PCR; the TCRdb copy retains only in-frame clones and omits some. In the table there are some 99,000 clones, just over 85% of which are singletons. The sample's treatment: preoperative locoregional IRX-2 cytokine immunotherapy. CDR1 LGHNT and CDR2 FRNRAP come from the germline V gene. There are 15 residues in the CDR3. The V gene end was trimmed by 1 base and the J gene end by 12 bases; junction bases not matched to a gene: 9. The chain links TRBV12-5 to TRBJ2-1; 10 positions match TRBD2. The specimen comprised tumor tissue, sampled after IRX-2 immunotherapy. This TCR was recovered from a human donor with breast cancer. CDR3 in DNA: TGTGCTAGTGGTTTGGCGTCTAGCGGGGGCCTGAGGCAGTTCTTC. Its protein product is CASGLASSGGLRQFF.